Included here is one T cell receptor (beta chain) sequence, with context. Its antigen remains unknown. The entry originates in a study of cytotoxic CD8 clonotypes in ibrutinib-treated CLL. About the study: Response samples were drawn at a median of approximately 11 months of treatment, range 6 to 36. Study results and caveats: Under treatment, the uncommon public clonotypes either contracted or remained stable. Sampling schedules were unmatched across sustained-remission and progressing patients.

Libraries were prepared by immunoSEQ multiplex PCR; TCRdb keeps only in-frame clonotypes and omits some of them. The sample records around 140,000 clones, approximately 75% being singletons. CDR1 is SGHTA, CDR2 FQGNSA, per germline. The CDR3 consists of 14 residues. Trimming removed 5 bases from V and 3 bases from J, with 10 bases in between. The sample was PBMCs, taken after 12 months of ibrutinib treatment. This sequence joins TRBV7-2 and TRBJ2-2; D not certain. This receptor was identified in a human donor with chronic lymphocytic leukemia. Here the CDR3 DNA reads TGTGCCAGCAGCGCGCAACAGTACACCGGGGAGCTGTTTTTT. Translating gives CASSAQQYTGELFF.